These 8 T cell receptor beta chains were all obtained from the same sample, sequenced in a study of T-cell memory formation after mild COVID-19. TCRdb re-called the 5' RACE reads through MiXCR, storing one row per CDR3 protein. The sample gives some 600,000 distinct CDR3 sequences, roughly a sixth of which show up once; roughly 7.8% is in the top ten. Sample: PBMCs or a T cell subset sorted from them (not recorded which). These receptors were obtained from an adult woman who had mild COVID-19 (a few samples of this study predate the infection). Cell type and time point are not known.

This clonotype turned up a few times. The chain is built from TRBV7-3 and TRBJ2-1; possible D gene TRBD1, 5 bases. Germline CDR1 reads SGHTA; CDR2 reads FQGTGA. CDR3 length: 14 residues. The V and J ends lost 2 bases and 8 bases respectively, with 13 bases between them. The CDR3 DNA reads as TGTGCCAGCAGCTTAGGGGCAGGGTGGTATGAGCAGTTCTTC. It yields the protein CASSLGAGWYEQFF.

This clonotype was observed a handful of times. The chain couples TRBV12-3 or TRBV12-4 to TRBJ2-7, with a weak D call TRBD1 (6 bases). There are 15 residues in the CDR3. V lost 8 bases, J lost 2 bases, and 19 bases lay in between. The CDR3 here is CASGPDSPTTYEQYF. The CDR3 coding sequence is TGTGCCAGCGGGCCGGACAGTCCCACTACCTACGAGCAGTACTTC.

This CDR3 reads CASSLWGHGDYEQYF. The CDR3 DNA follows: TGTGCCAGCAGCTTGTGGGGACACGGAGACTACGAGCAGTACTTC. J is TRBJ2-7 and V is TRBV5-6; maybe TRBD1 (6 bases). This CDR3 has 15 amino acids. Trimming left V 1 base short and J 3 bases short, with 14 bases between. The germline CDR1 and CDR2 sequences are SGHDT and YYEEEE.

This clonotype was counted only a few times. In nucleotides, the CDR3 is TGTGCCAGCAGTTACTCCGAGGGGGTTAACTATGGCTACACCTTC. This translates into CASSYSEGVNYGYTF. The V gene is TRBV6-5, the J gene TRBJ1-2; D may be TRBD1 (6 bases). Germline-derived CDR1 and CDR2 are MNHEY and SVGAGI. This CDR3 region has 15 residues. V lost 0 bases and J 1 base, leaving 9 bases between the germline ends.

V usage is TRBV27 and J usage is TRBJ1-1; 7 nucleotides agree with TRBD1. CDR3 size: 17 residues. Unmatched junction bases numbered 12, after V lost 4 bases and J lost 1 base. Germline-derived CDR1 and CDR2 are MNHEY and SMNVEV (reference sequence). CDR3 sequence (DNA): TGTGCCAGCAGTTCTCTGCGCTCGGGACAGACGAACACTGAAGCTTTCTTT. Protein: CASSSLRSGQTNTEAFF.

The V call is TRBV21-1, the J call TRBJ2-2; TRBD1, the table's D call, was not compared with the DNA. TRBV21-1 is assigned pseudogene status. CDR3 size: 15 residues. The CDR3 bases are TGTGCCAGCAGCCTTGGGACACGTTCTCGGGGGGAGCTGTTTTTT. This encodes CASSLGTRSRGELFF.

The chain combines TRBV15 with TRBJ2-7; 10 bases are a match to TRBD2. This CDR3 comprises 13 residues. V was clipped by 6 bases and J by 9 bases; unmatched bases: 8. Per the germline V gene, CDR1 is LNHNV and CDR2 is YYDKDF (reference sequence). For the CDR3, the DNA is TGTGCCACCAGGTCTAGCGGGGGCCCGAGGCAGTACTTC. Translating gives CATRSSGGPRQYF.

V and J are TRBV5-5 and TRBJ1-4, with D unclear. Germline lookup yields CDR1 SGHKS and CDR2 YYEKEE (reference sequence). The ends were cut back, 4 bases at V and 7 bases at J, with 23 bases in the middle. The CDR3 has 17 residues. CDR3 in DNA: TGTGCCAGCAGCCTCCTAAGGGTCGAGGGAATCCTTGAAAAACTGTTTTTT. Translating it yields CASSLLRVEGILEKLFF.